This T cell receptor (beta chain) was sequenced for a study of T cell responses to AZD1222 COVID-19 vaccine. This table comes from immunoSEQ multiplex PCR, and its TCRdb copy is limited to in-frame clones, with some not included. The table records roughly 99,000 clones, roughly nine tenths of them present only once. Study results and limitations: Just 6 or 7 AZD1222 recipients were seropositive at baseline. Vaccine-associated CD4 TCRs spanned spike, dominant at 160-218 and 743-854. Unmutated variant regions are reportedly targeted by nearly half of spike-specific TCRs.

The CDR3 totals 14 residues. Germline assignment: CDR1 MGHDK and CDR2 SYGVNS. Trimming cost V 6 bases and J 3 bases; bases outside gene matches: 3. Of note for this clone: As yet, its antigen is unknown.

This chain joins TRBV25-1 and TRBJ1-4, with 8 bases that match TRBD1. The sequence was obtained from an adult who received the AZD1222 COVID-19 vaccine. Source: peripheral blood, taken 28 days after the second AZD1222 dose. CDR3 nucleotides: TGTGCCAGCAGGGGGGACAGGTCTAATGAAAAACTGTTTTTT. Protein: CASRGDRSNEKLFF.